Reported below is one T cell receptor (beta chain). The CDR3 length is 14 residues. V shed 2 bases and J shed 2 bases, with 9 bases lying between them. Germline V lookup: CDR1 SGHVS, CDR2 FQNEAQ. The data derive from a study of blood T cell repertoires in COVID-19. Repertoires were generated with immunoSEQ multiplex PCR, while TCRdb's copy carries only in-frame clones and drops some. Among a few hundred thousand clones listed, around 80% were seen once. This TCR was sampled from a woman in her seventies with acute or convalescent COVID-19. The J gene is TRBJ1-1, the V gene TRBV7-8; no definite D call. Sequences were obtained from peripheral blood. DNA of the CDR3: TGTGCCAGCAGCTTAAGGGCGGGAAACACTGAAGCTTTCTTT. Protein product: CASSLRAGNTEAFF. Full variable domain (remainder filled in from reference TRBV7-8 and TRBJ1-1): GAGVSQSPRYKVAKRGQDVALRCDPISGHVSLFWYQQALGQGPEFLTYFQNEAQLDKSGLPSDRFFAERPEGSVSTLKIQRTQQEDSAVYLCASSLRAGNTEAFFGQGTRLTVV.